This T cell receptor beta chain was identified during a study of T-cell reconstitution after alpha-beta-depleted transplantation in children. The study's findings and limits: Expanded graft clones numbering several hundred reportedly gave rise to alpha-beta T cells about two months after transplant. Among T cells one year after transplant, newly produced cells accounted for most counts and diversity. Diversity of TCRbeta at day 60 was high in some patients, arising from surviving recipient T cells and thymic progenitors.

Germline lookup yields CDR1 SQVTM and CDR2 ANQGSEA. This CDR3 is 15 amino acids long. V dropped 7 bases and J dropped 1 base, with 19 bases sitting between them. This clonotype has more than one count but fewer than ten. The antigen is not known. The authors prepared the TCRbeta library with unique molecular identifiers. TCRdb called the PCR reads again in MiXCR, with one record for every CDR3 protein. This sample yields about 420,000 distinct CDR3 sequences, of which around 15% are seen a single time; around 28% belongs to the top ten. The V call is TRBV29-1, the J call TRBJ2-5, with D possibly matching TRBD1 (5 bases). This receptor was identified in a boy under two years old who had a stem cell transplant for Wiskott-Aldrich syndrome, so the T cells may come from the graft donor. The sample in question was PBMCs, mostly from graft donor cells, obtained 360 days after TCRalphabeta/CD19-depleted stem cell transplant. CDR3 bases: TGCAGCGCCCGAAGGGGCAAAGGGATCCAAGAGACCCAGTACTTC. This sequence encodes CSARRGKGIQETQYF.